Following are 9 T cell receptor beta chains from one sample sequenced in a study of T cells in Graves' hyperthyroidism and ophthalmopathy. Researchers amplified the TCR beta CDR3 regions from RNA transcripts. RT-PCR in the first round (using the HTBI primer set) targeted the TCR CDR3. In TCRdb, the multiplex PCR reads were re-called with MiXCR into one record per CDR3 protein. Found here are some 350,000 distinct CDR3 sequences, about an eighth of them singletons; the top ten hold 34%. Sequenced: blood. These receptors were taken from a woman between 35 and 50 years old with Graves' ophthalmopathy.

This clonotype turned up a few times. V usage is TRBV3-1 and J usage is TRBJ2-1; no firm D call. The CDR3 sequence is 11 residues long. Germline CDR1 LGHDT, CDR2 YNNKEL (reference sequence). Trimming cost V 4 bases and J 10 bases, with 8 bases left between them. DNA for the CDR3: TGTGCCAGCAGCCTGGGGAAGGAGCAGTTCTTC. Translation gives CASSLGKEQFF.

The CDR3: CASSFPEKHSYEQYF. The CDR3 region has the DNA TGTGCCAGCAGTTTCCCAGAGAAGCACTCCTACGAGCAGTACTTC. The chain employs TRBV7-9 and TRBJ2-7; D unresolved. Deletions cut 6 bases from V and 0 bases from J, with 15 bases between. Germline-derived CDR1 and CDR2 are SEHNR and FQNEAQ (reference sequence). The CDR3 has 15 residues.

Ten or more counts support this clonotype. The V gene is TRBV29-1, the J gene TRBJ2-1; 8 bases are a match to TRBD1. V lost 7 bases to trimming and J lost 2 bases; unmatched junction nucleotides: 10. Per germline, CDR1 SQVTM and CDR2 ANQGSEA. This CDR3 comprises 15 residues. The CDR3 nucleotides are TGCAGCGCTGGGCCCGGACAGGGTGCCTACAATGAGCAGTTCTTC. Its protein is CSAGPGQGAYNEQFF.

As to this clonotype: Germline and junction disagree at one end, which may indicate a read error. The chain carries TRBV5-1 and TRBJ2-1, with D possibly being TRBD1 (5 bases). CDR1 and CDR2 (germline): SGHRS, YFSETQ. The CDR3 extends over 14 amino acids. CDR3 sequence: CASSLDTSYNEQFF. The CDR3 coding sequence is TGCGCCAGCAGTTTGGACACCTCATACAATGAGCAGTTCTTC.

This chain links TRBV24-1 with TRBJ1-1; no definite D call. V was shortened by 3 bases and J by 8 bases, with 18 bases between the two germline ends. Germline CDR1 is KGHDR and CDR2 is SFDVKD. CDR3 length: 15 residues. The CDR3: CATSDKTSPKAEAFF. The CDR3 region has the DNA TGTGCCACCAGTGATAAAACCTCGCCTAAGGCAGAAGCTTTCTTT.

This clonotype came up many times. This rearrangement joins TRBV29-1 to TRBJ1-2, with D unresolved. The CDR3 runs to 13 residues. The V and J ends lost 2 bases and 4 bases respectively, with 11 bases between them. Germline V gives CDR1 SQVTM, CDR2 ANQGSEA. For the CDR3, the DNA is TGCAGCGTTGAATACAGCGAGTTCTATGGCTACACCTTC. It codes for CSVEYSEFYGYTF. Full variable domain (missing parts from reference TRBV29-1 and TRBJ1-2): SAVISQKPSRDICQRGTSLTIQCQVDSQVTMMFWYRQQPGQSLTLIATANQGSEATYESGFVIDKFPISRPNLTFSTLTVSNMSPEDSSIYLCSVEYSEFYGYTFGSGTRLTVV.

This clonotype was seen a few times. The chain couples TRBV13 to TRBJ2-7; 14 nucleotides align to TRBD2. The CDR3 is 17 residues long. CDR1 PRHDT and CDR2 FYEKMQ come from the germline V gene (reference sequence). V gave up 6 bases and J gave up 3 bases; unmatched junction bases: 10. CDR3 nucleotides: TGTGCCAGCAGGGGGACGGGGACTAGCGGGGGAGTCTACGAGCAGTACTTC. Translation gives CASRGTGTSGGVYEQYF.

In this sample, this clonotype turned up a few times. The rearrangement joins TRBV3-1 to TRBJ1-2; D is ambiguous. The CDR3 runs to 12 residues. V lost 1 base, J lost 8 bases, and 8 bases lay in between. CDR1 and CDR2 from the germline V gene are LGHDT and YNNKEL (reference sequence). The CDR3 DNA sequence: TGTGCCAGCAGCCAAGGGGTTGAGGGCTACACCTTC. Translating it yields CASSQGVEGYTF.

In its sample, this clonotype was seen many times. This sequence joins TRBV24-1 and TRBJ2-3; 7 bases agree with TRBD1. This CDR3 comprises 13 residues. Per germline, CDR1 KGHDR and CDR2 SFDVKD. V lost 2 bases and J lost 10; bases outside the gene matches: 5. CDR3 DNA sequence: TGTGCCACCAGTGATTCTTACAGGGGAGCGCAGTATTTT. This gives the protein CATSDSYRGAQYF.